A single sample is the source of the 16 T cell receptor beta chains below, sequenced in a study of human T cells and chemical hapten exposure. One entry per CDR3 protein results from TCRdb running MiXCR on the RACE reads. Of some 340,000 distinct CDR3 sequences in the sample, roughly 6.9% are singletons; the top ten hold 8.4%. Stated time point: patch test 1, 2 weeks after DPC sensitization. Noted treatment: therapeutic diphenylcyclopropenone sensitization with weekly scalp DPC. The sample in question was whole blood, obtained in connection with sensitization to the hapten diphenylcyclopropenone (DPC). All receptors derive from a woman between 18 and 29 years old with alopecia areata. Some clones in this sample may be carry-over from other donors' samples.

This clonotype was seen at least ten times. The V gene is TRBV5-5, the J gene TRBJ2-3; possible D gene TRBD1, 5 bases. The germline V gene has CDR1 SGHKS and CDR2 YYEKEE (reference sequence). V was shortened by 2 bases and J by 0 bases, with 10 bases between the two germline ends. CDR3 length: 15 amino acids. CDR3 DNA: TGTGCCAGCAGCTTTCAGGGCCCTAGCACAGATACGCAGTATTTT. Its translation: CASSFQGPSTDTQYF.

This CDR3 reads CASKTGSWTEAFF. CDR3 coding DNA: TGTGCCAGCAAAACAGGGTCTTGGACTGAAGCTTTCTTT. The chain joins TRBV6-2 or TRBV6-3 to TRBJ1-1; D might be TRBD1 (6 bases). Germline lookup yields CDR1 MNHEY and CDR2 SVGEGT. CDR3 length: 13 amino acids. Deletions cut 7 bases from V and 5 bases from J, with 14 bases between.

This clonotype was found many times. The rearrangement links TRBV2 to TRBJ2-3; TRBD1 matches at 8 bases. With 6 bases clipped from V and 1 base from J, the junction kept 6 bases outside the gene matches. Germline loops: CDR1 SNHLY, CDR2 FYNNEI. The CDR3 totals 15 residues. The CDR3: CASRGDRRGTDTQYF. The CDR3 bases are TGTGCCAGCAGGGGGGACAGGAGGGGCACAGATACGCAGTATTTT. Full variable domain (rest looked up from reference TRBV2 and TRBJ2-3): EPEVTQTPSHQVTQMGQEVILRCVPISNHLYFYWYRQILGQKVEFLVSFYNNEISEKSEIFDDQFSVERPDGSNFTLKIRSTKLEDSAMYFCASRGDRRGTDTQYFGPGTRLTVL.

The sample holds many counts of this clonotype. V is TRBV9 and J is TRBJ2-1; the D is unclear. Looked up from germline, CDR1 is SGDLS and CDR2 is YYNGEE. This CDR3 is 11 amino acids long. V was shortened by 0 bases and J by 9 bases, with 4 bases between the two germline ends. CDR3 in amino acids: CASSVGIEQFF. The CDR3 nucleotides are TGTGCCAGCAGCGTAGGTATTGAGCAGTTCTTC. The whole variable domain, filled in from reference TRBV9 and TRBJ2-1, reads DSGVTQTPKHLITATGQRVTLRCSPRSGDLSVYWYQQSLDQGLQFLIQYYNGEERAKGNILERFSAQQFPDLHSELNLSSLELGDSALYFCASSVGIEQFFGPGTRLTVL.

This clonotype has only a few counts. This sequence joins TRBV7-2 and TRBJ1-6; no reliable D call. Germline V gene sequence: CDR1 SGHTA, CDR2 FQGNSA. The V end was cut by 1 base, the J end by 2 bases, with 6 bases between. This CDR3 is built from 15 residues. The CDR3 is CASSLGVAYNSPLHF. The CDR3 DNA is TGTGCCAGCAGCTTAGGGGTCGCCTATAATTCACCCCTCCACTTT.

This clonotype was observed many times. The genes are TRBV4-1 and TRBJ2-2, with unresolved D. CDR3 length: 15 amino acids. Germline V gives CDR1 MGHRA, CDR2 YSYEKL. V lost 1 base to trimming and J lost 6 bases, with 12 bases between them. CDR3 nucleotides: TGCGCCAGCAGCCAAGGTGTACTGGGCTCCGGGGAGCTGTTTTTT. Translated: CASSQGVLGSGELFF.

This chain uses TRBV3-1 with TRBJ1-3; 7 nucleotides agree with TRBD1. Germline V gene data show CDR1 as LGHDT and CDR2 as YNNKEL (reference sequence). Trimming cost V 3 bases and J 2 bases; bases outside gene matches: 1. CDR3 length: 14 amino acids. As DNA, the CDR3 is TGTGCCAGCAGCCAGGGACAGACTGGAAACACCATATATTTT. This translates into CASSQGQTGNTIYF.

V usage is TRBV6-2 or TRBV6-3 and J usage is TRBJ1-6, with D hard to call. The CDR3 runs to 16 residues. Trimming took off 7 bases at V and 0 bases at J, with 13 bases between the two ends. From germline, CDR1 is MNHEY and CDR2 SVGEGT. This CDR3 is CASTRTVSSYNSPLHF. CDR3 DNA: TGTGCCAGCACCCGGACGGTTAGCTCCTATAATTCACCCCTCCACTTT.

The sample holds many counts of this clonotype. The chain carries TRBV12-5 and TRBJ2-7, with D possibly matching TRBD1 (6 bases). Trimming took 5 bases from V and 6 from J, leaving 17 bases between them. The CDR3 is 14 residues long. Per germline, CDR1 LGHNT and CDR2 FRNRAP. The CDR3 region has the DNA TGTGCTAGTGGTCCGGACAGCTTACCGCCCGAGCAGTACTTC. Translated: CASGPDSLPPEQYF.

This clonotype turned up a few times. The chain links TRBV7-8 to TRBJ1-6; 8 nucleotides line up with TRBD1. The CDR3 covers 16 residues. With 0 bases clipped from V and 7 bases from J, the junction kept 5 bases outside the gene matches. CDR1 is SGHVS and CDR2 is FQNEAQ in the germline V gene. The DNA of the CDR3 is TGTGCCAGCAGCTTAGCGTCCGGACAGGGAAATTCACCCCTCCACTTT. Protein sequence: CASSLASGQGNSPLHF. The full variable domain, in which reference TRBV7-8 and TRBJ1-6 provide the parts outside the CDR3, is GAGVSQSPRYKVAKRGQDVALRCDPISGHVSLFWYQQALGQGPEFLTYFQNEAQLDKSGLPSDRFFAERPEGSVSTLKIQRTQQEDSAVYLCASSLASGQGNSPLHFGNGTRLTVT.

This clonotype was seen at least ten times. The chain uses TRBV6-5 and TRBJ2-7; a possible D gene is TRBD1 (5 bases). The V gene's germline CDR1 is MNHEY and CDR2 SVGAGI. The V gene lost 0 bases and the J gene lost 3 bases, with 9 bases spanning the gap. The CDR3 runs 14 residues. The CDR3 DNA is TGTGCCAGCAGTTACTCGGGGCAGTTCTACGAGCAGTACTTC. It translates to CASSYSGQFYEQYF.

This clonotype was detected ten times or more. V and J are TRBV27 and TRBJ2-7; 9 nucleotides align to TRBD2. J was trimmed by 1 base and V by 5 bases; bases with no gene match: 9. There are 16 residues in the CDR3. Germline lookup yields CDR1 MNHEY and CDR2 SMNVEV (reference sequence). The CDR3 loop is CASSLRRLAGSYEQYF. The DNA for the CDR3 is TGTGCCAGCAGTCTCCGCCGGCTAGCGGGATCCTACGAGCAGTACTTC.

This clonotype was counted between two and nine times. The gene calls are TRBV6-6 and TRBJ2-5; 10 bases match TRBD2. The CDR3 sequence is 14 residues long. J was trimmed by 3 bases and V by 2 bases; bases with no gene match: 0. The germline V gene encodes CDR1 MNHNY and CDR2 SVGAGI (reference sequence). DNA for the CDR3: TGTGCCAGCAGTTACCTAGCGGGAGAAGAGACCCAGTACTTC. Protein: CASSYLAGEETQYF.

The chain is built from TRBV19 and TRBJ2-3, with D perhaps TRBD2 (6 bases). The V end was cut by 3 bases, the J end by 2 bases, with 15 bases between. CDR1 and CDR2 (germline): LNHDA, SQIVND (reference sequence). The CDR3 covers 16 residues. For the CDR3, the DNA is TGTGCCAGTAGTATTGACGCGGGGAGATACACAGATACGCAGTATTTT. Translated: CASSIDAGRYTDTQYF. Full variable domain (outside the CDR3, taken from reference TRBV19 and TRBJ2-3): DGGITQSPKYLFRKEGQNVTLSCEQNLNHDAMYWYRQDPGQGLRLIYYSQIVNDFQKGDIAEGYSVSREKKESFPLTVTSAQKNPTAFYLCASSIDAGRYTDTQYFGPGTRLTVL.

The CDR3: CASSMGQLSQPQHF. The CDR3 coding sequence is TGTGCCAGCAGTATGGGACAGTTGAGTCAGCCCCAGCATTTT. The chain recombines TRBV2 with TRBJ1-5, with TRBD1 matching 7 bases. CDR1 is SNHLY, CDR2 FYNNEI, per germline. The CDR3 spans 14 residues. V lost 5 bases, J lost 6 bases, and 7 bases stayed unmatched.

This clonotype was counted a single time. The CDR3 loop is CASSLPQGGQETQYF. Written as DNA, the CDR3 is TGTGCCAGCAGCTTACCACAGGGAGGGCAAGAGACCCAGTACTTC. The V call is TRBV7-9, the J call TRBJ2-5, with D perhaps matching TRBD2 (7 bases). This CDR3 region has 15 residues. Germline V lookup: CDR1 SEHNR, CDR2 FQNEAQ (reference sequence). Trimming left V 2 bases short and J 2 bases short, with 12 bases between.